This T cell receptor beta chain was obtained from a study of blood T cell repertoires in COVID-19. Study summary: The study drew acute and convalescent COVID-19 samples from the United States, Italy and Spain. T cells, B-cell-depleted T cells, or PBMCs provided the cDNA or gDNA that served as material.

The Seattle patients, enrolled during active infection, were followed longitudinally. In the source study's methods: Estimation of nucleated cell counts relied on the amplification of reference gene primers. Assay: immunoSEQ multiplex PCR; the TCRdb copy retains only in-frame clones and omits some. The V and J calls and clone size come from that table; D and trimming were worked out from the DNA. Of 150,000 to 200,000 clones in the sample, around 87% were seen once. Germline CDR1 MNHEY, CDR2 SMNVEV (reference sequence). After removal of 4 bases from V and 4 bases from J, the junction contained 3 bases not matched to a gene. CDR3 length: 15 amino acids.

V and J are TRBV27 and TRBJ1-5; 11 bases are shared with TRBD1. The clonotype originates from a man in his 60s with COVID-19, enrolled during active disease. The specimen sequenced was peripheral blood. CDR3 sequence: CASSSGQGANQPQHF. CDR3 bases: TGTGCCAGCAGTTCCGGACAGGGGGCGAATCAGCCCCAGCATTTT.